These 6 T cell receptor beta chains were sequenced from one sample in a study of CD8+CD57+ T cells in acquired aplastic anemia. CDR3 and TCR beta VDJ profiling relied on genomic DNA as the template. TCRdb reprocessed the reads with MiXCR, giving one entry per CDR3 protein. The sample includes 200,000 to 250,000 distinct CDR3 sequences, approximately 60% of them seen just once. The specimen was sorted CD4+, CD8+, or CD8+CD57+ T cells (not recorded which) from PBMCs. The source of these receptors is a human donor in good health.

This CDR3 reads CASSPTVQGSYEQYF. DNA of the CDR3: TGTGCCAGCAGCCCGACTGTCCAGGGCTCCTACGAGCAGTACTTC. The chain employs TRBV9 and TRBJ2-7, with a tentative D call TRBD1 (5 bases). The V gene's germline CDR1 is SGDLS and CDR2 YYNGEE. CDR3 length: 15 residues. Trimming stripped 4 bases from V and 0 bases from J, with 14 bases between.

This rearrangement joins TRBV19 to TRBJ1-5, with D perhaps TRBD1 (5 bases). The CDR3 covers 15 residues. Germline V gene data show CDR1 as LNHDA and CDR2 as SQIVND (reference sequence). V lost 6 bases, J lost 1 base, and 13 bases lay in between. The CDR3 loop is CASSALRDSNQPQHF. The CDR3 nucleotides read TGTGCCAGTAGCGCCCTAAGGGACAGCAATCAGCCCCAGCATTTT.

The count of this clonotype is one. The rearrangement links TRBV6-6 to TRBJ1-1; D is undetermined. The germline V gene encodes CDR1 MNHNY and CDR2 SVGAGI (reference sequence). Between the trimmed V and J ends, which lost 2 bases and 4 bases, there was a span of 11 bases. The CDR3 runs to 14 residues. The CDR3 nucleotides read TGTGCCAGCAGTTACGCCGTCCTGAGCACTGAAGCTTTCTTT. It is translated as CASSYAVLSTEAFF.

The chain employs TRBV5-1 and TRBJ2-7, with 7 nucleotides matching TRBD1. The length of the CDR3 is 15 residues. CDR1 SGHRS and CDR2 YFSETQ come from the germline V gene. The V and J ends lost 4 bases and 3 bases, in that order; junction bases with no gene match: 10. CDR3 protein: CASSPRQGPIYEQYF. The CDR3 DNA sequence: TGCGCCAGCAGCCCGAGACAGGGACCTATCTACGAGCAGTACTTC.

V is TRBV7-8 and J is TRBJ1-1, with 9 bases identical to TRBD1. Germline lookup yields CDR1 SGHVS and CDR2 FQNEAQ. The CDR3 sequence is 16 residues long. V was pared by 5 bases and J by 5 bases, with 12 bases of the junction left unmatched. CDR3 sequence reads: CASSLPLQGAETEAFF. The CDR3, as DNA: TGTGCCAGCAGCCTGCCCCTACAGGGGGCAGAGACTGAAGCTTTCTTT. Using reference TRBV7-8 and TRBJ1-1 for the parts outside the CDR3, the full variable domain is GAGVSQSPRYKVAKRGQDVALRCDPISGHVSLFWYQQALGQGPEFLTYFQNEAQLDKSGLPSDRFFAERPEGSVSTLKIQRTQQEDSAVYLCASSLPLQGAETEAFFGQGTRLTVV.

CDR3 amino acids: CASSLVEGDEQYF. The CDR3 coding sequence is TGTGCCAGCAGCTTAGTCGAGGGAGACGAGCAGTACTTC. The V call is TRBV11-3, the J call TRBJ2-7; a weak D match, TRBD2 (5 bases). The CDR3 covers 13 residues. Trimming cost V 1 base and J 5 bases, with 9 bases left between them. CDR1 and CDR2 from the germline V gene are SGHNT and YENEEA.